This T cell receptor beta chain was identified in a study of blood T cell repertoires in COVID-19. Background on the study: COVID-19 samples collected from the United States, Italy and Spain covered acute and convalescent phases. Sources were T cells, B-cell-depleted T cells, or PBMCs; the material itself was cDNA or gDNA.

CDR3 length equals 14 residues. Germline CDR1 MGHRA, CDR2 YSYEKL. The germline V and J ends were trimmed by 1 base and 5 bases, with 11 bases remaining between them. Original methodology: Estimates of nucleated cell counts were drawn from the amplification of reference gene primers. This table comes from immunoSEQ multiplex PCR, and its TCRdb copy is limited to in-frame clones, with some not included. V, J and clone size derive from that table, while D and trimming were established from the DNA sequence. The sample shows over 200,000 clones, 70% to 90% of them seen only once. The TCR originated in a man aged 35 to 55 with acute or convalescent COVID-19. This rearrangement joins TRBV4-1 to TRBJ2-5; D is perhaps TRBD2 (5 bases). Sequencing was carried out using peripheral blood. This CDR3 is CASSQAPGEETQYF. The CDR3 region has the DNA TGCGCCAGCAGCCAAGCCCCCGGGGAGGAGACCCAGTACTTC.